These 27 T cell receptor beta chains share one sample of origin, sequenced in a study of blood T cell repertoires in COVID-19. This table comes from immunoSEQ multiplex PCR, and its TCRdb copy is limited to in-frame clones, with some not included. The sample contains some 240,000 clones, around 83% of which appear only once. Sequencing input: peripheral blood. These receptor sequences come from a woman aged 60-70 years with active or convalescent COVID-19.

The rearrangement links TRBV7-8 to TRBJ1-2, with TRBD1 matching 9 bases. The CDR3 covers 16 residues. Trimming cost V 3 bases and J 8 bases; bases outside gene matches: 13. Germline V gene data show CDR1 as SGHVS and CDR2 as FQNEAQ. The CDR3 bases are TGTGCCAGCAGCTTGTCCGGGACAGGGAAGGAATTCGGCTACACCTTC. Amino acids: CASSLSGTGKEFGYTF. The full variable domain, with the rest looked up from reference TRBV7-8 and TRBJ1-2, is GAGVSQSPRYKVAKRGQDVALRCDPISGHVSLFWYQQALGQGPEFLTYFQNEAQLDKSGLPSDRFFAERPEGSVSTLKIQRTQQEDSAVYLCASSLSGTGKEFGYTFGSGTRLTVV.

V and J are TRBV6-2 or TRBV6-3 and TRBJ2-3; no reliable D call. Germline values: CDR1 MNHEY, CDR2 SVGEGT. Trimming removed 6 bases at V and 5 bases at J, with 9 bases between. The CDR3 sequence is 12 residues long. The CDR3 here is CASSRAGDTQYF. The CDR3 DNA reads TGTGCCAGCAGCCGAGCAGGAGATACGCAGTATTTT.

V and J are TRBV11-3 and TRBJ2-1; 13 positions match TRBD2. J gave up 6 bases and V 5 bases, and 4 bases lay outside the gene matches. The germline CDR1 and CDR2 sequences are SGHNT and YENEEA. This CDR3 spans 15 amino acids. The CDR3 DNA reads as TGTGCCAGCAGCACGGGACTAGCGGGGACCAATGAGCAGTTCTTC. It specifies CASSTGLAGTNEQFF.

The V gene is TRBV2, the J gene TRBJ2-5; 8 bases agree with TRBD2. The CDR3 runs 14 residues. Germline V gene lookup returns CDR1 SNHLY and CDR2 FYNNEI. Germline trimming cut 5 bases from V and 2 bases from J; bases unmatched to any gene: 4. DNA of the CDR3: TGTGCCAGCAGTAGCGGGGGCCGACAAGAGACCCAGTACTTC. It yields the protein CASSSGGRQETQYF.

The CDR3 DNA follows: TGTGCCAGCAGCTCCTTCGACAGGGGGCTTCGCTACGAGCAGTACTTC. Encoded protein: CASSSFDRGLRYEQYF. V gene TRBV11-2 combines with J gene TRBJ2-7; TRBD1 matches at 10 bases. From germline, CDR1 is SGHAT and CDR2 FQNNGV. The length of the CDR3 is 16 residues. Trimming cost V 4 bases and J 3 bases; bases outside gene matches: 9. The full variable domain, its missing parts supplied by reference TRBV11-2 and TRBJ2-7, is EAGVAQSPRYKIIEKRQSVAFWCNPISGHATLYWYQQILGQGPKLLIQFQNNGVVDDSQLPKDRFSAERLKGVDSTLKIQPAKLEDSAVYLCASSSFDRGLRYEQYFGPGTRLTVT.

The chain couples TRBV30 to TRBJ2-7; the match to TRBD2 covers 10 bases. This CDR3 region has 13 residues. J gave up 6 bases and V 5 bases, and 7 bases lay outside the gene matches. Germline V CDR1 and CDR2: GTSNPN, SVGIG (reference sequence). CDR3 protein: CAWSTGTSVEQYF. In DNA form, the CDR3 reads TGTGCCTGGTCGACTGGGACTAGCGTCGAGCAGTACTTC.

The chain recombines TRBV7-9 with TRBJ2-7; a possible D gene is TRBD1 (6 bases). Germline V gene lookup returns CDR1 SEHNR and CDR2 FQNEAQ (reference sequence). The V end was cut by 4 bases, the J end by 7 bases, with 17 bases between. This CDR3 region has 14 residues. The DNA for the CDR3 is TGTGCCAGCAGCTCGGACAGCCTTGCGAGGGAGCAGTACTTC. Translating it yields CASSSDSLAREQYF.

This clone occurred once. V is TRBV6-2 or TRBV6-3 and J is TRBJ1-2; weak D call: TRBD1 (6 bases). CDR3 size: 13 residues. The V and J ends lost 3 bases and 7 bases respectively, with 12 bases between them. Germline CDR1 is MNHEY and CDR2 is SVGEGT. This CDR3 reads CASSYKATGGYTF. Written as DNA, the CDR3 is TGTGCCAGCAGTTATAAGGCGACAGGTGGCTACACCTTC.

In its sample, this clone was seen a few times. The J gene is TRBJ1-1, the V gene TRBV6-5; TRBD1 agrees at 8 bases. J was trimmed by 6 bases and V by 6 bases; bases with no gene match: 9. The germline gives CDR1 MNHEY, CDR2 SVGAGI. There are 14 residues in the CDR3. CDR3 in amino acids: CASRKDRAIPEAFF. The CDR3 nucleotides read TGTGCCAGCAGAAAGGACAGGGCCATCCCTGAAGCTTTCTTT.

Of note for this clone: This sample also contains other DNA sequences that code for the same CDR3. The V gene is TRBV6-5, the J gene TRBJ1-2; weak D call: TRBD1 (5 bases). The CDR3 consists of 13 residues. V shed 6 bases and J shed 2 bases, with 10 bases lying between them. The germline V gene has CDR1 MNHEY and CDR2 SVGAGI. CDR3 amino acids: CASSRTPNYGYTF. The CDR3 DNA follows: TGTGCCAGCAGCCGGACACCCAACTATGGCTACACCTTC.

The chain employs TRBV6-6 and TRBJ1-2; the match to TRBD1 covers 7 bases. CDR3 length: 14 amino acids. Germline V gene lookup returns CDR1 MNHNY and CDR2 SVGAGI (reference sequence). The V gene end was trimmed by 5 bases and the J gene end by 2 bases; junction bases not matched to a gene: 5. CDR3: CASSPQGVNYGYTF. The DNA of the CDR3 is TGTGCCAGCAGTCCTCAGGGGGTGAACTATGGCTACACCTTC.

J is TRBJ1-3 and V is TRBV4-3; TRBD1 agrees at 7 bases. Germline V gene lookup returns CDR1 LGHNA and CDR2 YSLEER. The ends lost 5 bases at V and 1 base at J; junction bases unmatched: 5. The CDR3 sequence is 15 residues long. This CDR3 is CASSFRQGSGNTIYF. The CDR3 DNA follows: TGCGCCAGCAGCTTCAGACAGGGATCTGGAAACACCATATATTTT.

The V gene is TRBV30, the J gene TRBJ1-5, with D possibly TRBD1 on 6 matching bases. Per germline, CDR1 GTSNPN and CDR2 SVGIG (reference sequence). Trimming stripped 4 bases from V and 0 bases from J, with 16 bases between. The CDR3 runs 16 residues. CDR3 loop: CAWTFGGAHSNQPQHF. DNA for the CDR3: TGTGCCTGGACATTTGGGGGGGCCCATAGCAATCAGCCCCAGCATTTT.

The chain couples TRBV7-9 to TRBJ1-2; 10 nucleotides line up with TRBD1. The J segment lost 8 bases and the V segment lost 5 bases, leaving 5 bases of the junction unmatched. The CDR3 covers 13 residues. Germline loops: CDR1 SEHNR, CDR2 FQNEAQ (reference sequence). CDR3 sequence: CASSTGTGDGYTF. CDR3 nucleotides: TGTGCCAGCAGCACCGGGACAGGGGACGGCTACACCTTC.

CDR3 region: CAISESYRGTDTQYF. The CDR3 DNA follows: TGTGCCATCAGTGAGTCGTACAGAGGCACAGATACGCAGTATTTT. V usage is TRBV10-3 and J usage is TRBJ2-3, with D uncertain. Between the trimmed V and J ends, which lost 0 bases and 1 base, there was a span of 8 bases. The CDR3 extends over 15 amino acids. CDR1 and CDR2 (germline): ENHRY, SYGVKD.

This chain connects TRBV19 to TRBJ1-5; the match to TRBD1 covers 9 bases. The junction had 9 bases not matched to a gene; V was cut back by 5 bases and J by 7 bases. Germline CDR1 is LNHDA and CDR2 is SQIVND (reference sequence). The length of the CDR3 is 15 residues. CDR3 protein: CASSRDRDPGQPQHF. Written as DNA, the CDR3 is TGTGCCAGTAGTCGGGACAGGGACCCGGGGCAGCCCCAGCATTTT.

This chain links TRBV21-1 with TRBJ2-3; the table assigns TRBD1, which was not confirmed against the DNA. TRBV21-1 is assigned pseudogene status. The CDR3 totals 17 residues. The chain's CDR3 is CASSPGEIDREKDTQYF. For the CDR3, the DNA is TGTGCCAGCAGTCCCGGTGAGATAGACAGGGAGAAAGATACGCAGTATTTT.

The V gene is TRBV6-2 or TRBV6-3, the J gene TRBJ2-7; a weak D match, TRBD1 (6 bases). The V end was cut by 3 bases, the J end by 6 bases, with 15 bases between. Germline-derived CDR1 and CDR2 are MNHEY and SVGEGT. This CDR3 region has 14 residues. CDR3 nucleotides: TGTGCCAGCAGTTATCAGAGGGGGTTGGGCGAGCAGTACTTC. Translation gives CASSYQRGLGEQYF.

V gene TRBV6-6 combines with J gene TRBJ2-1; D might be TRBD2 (5 bases). This CDR3 region has 17 residues. The V and J ends lost 6 bases and 7 bases respectively, with 25 bases between them. Germline V gene sequence: CDR1 MNHNY, CDR2 SVGAGI (reference sequence). The CDR3 loop reads CASSRLRLAHRGNEQFF. The DNA for the CDR3 is TGTGCCAGCAGCCGATTGAGGCTAGCCCATCGAGGGAATGAGCAGTTCTTC.

This chain links TRBV6-5 with TRBJ1-6; 8 bases agree with TRBD1. This CDR3 has 14 residues. J was trimmed by 10 bases and V by 6 bases; bases with no gene match: 8. The V gene's germline CDR1 is MNHEY and CDR2 SVGAGI. The CDR3 reads CASSRQGMGSPLHF. CDR3 nucleotide sequence: TGTGCCAGCAGCCGACAGGGGATGGGCTCACCCCTCCACTTT.

The rearrangement uses TRBV18 and TRBJ1-2; TRBD1 matches 12 bases. This CDR3 contains 16 residues. V was pared by 3 bases and J by 4 bases, with 6 bases of the junction left unmatched. Germline values: CDR1 KGHSH, CDR2 LQKENI. As DNA, the CDR3 is TGTGCCAGCTCACCTACCGGGACAGGGGGCCTCTATGGCTACACCTTC. Protein product: CASSPTGTGGLYGYTF.

The rearrangement links TRBV16 to TRBJ1-2; D possibly corresponds to TRBD1 (6 bases). The CDR3 is made up of 17 amino acids. Germline V gene lookup returns CDR1 KGHSY and CDR2 FQNENV. The V end was cut by 1 base, the J end by 2 bases, with 17 bases between. In DNA form, the CDR3 reads TGTGCCAGCAGCCAATTGTTAGAGCAGGGGCGCAACTATGGCTACACCTTC. Translated, it gives CASSQLLEQGRNYGYTF.

The chain recombines TRBV6-1 with TRBJ1-5, with a tentative D call TRBD1 (5 bases). The germline V gene has CDR1 MNHNS and CDR2 SASEGT. Trimming left V 1 base short and J 6 bases short, with 10 bases between. The CDR3 has 14 amino acids. In DNA, the CDR3 is TGTGCCAGCAGTGAAGAGGGGTTCGGTCAGCCCCAGCATTTT. Its protein product is CASSEEGFGQPQHF.

The chain joins TRBV7-3 to TRBJ2-1; 9 bases align to TRBD1. Germline CDR1 SGHTA, CDR2 FQGTGA. The CDR3 covers 17 residues. V shed 5 bases and J 8 bases; nucleotides not matched to a gene: 16. The CDR3 sequence is CASSPFPRDRVSDEQFF. In DNA form, the CDR3 reads TGTGCCAGCAGCCCCTTTCCTCGGGACAGGGTATCGGATGAGCAGTTCTTC. Full variable domain (remainder filled in from reference TRBV7-3 and TRBJ2-1): GAGVSQTPSNKVTEKGKYVELRCDPISGHTALYWYRQSLGQGPEFLIYFQGTGAADDSGLPNDRFFAVRPEGSVSTLKIQRTERGDSAVYLCASSPFPRDRVSDEQFFGPGTRLTVL.

This clone was detected once. The chain has TRBV24-1 and TRBJ2-5; no clear D gene. The ends were cut back, 4 bases at V and 1 base at J, with 15 bases in the middle. This CDR3 is 16 amino acids long. Per germline, CDR1 KGHDR and CDR2 SFDVKD. The DNA of the CDR3 is TGTGCCACCAGTGACTGGCTGCGACTGATCCAAGAGACCCAGTACTTC. As protein: CATSDWLRLIQETQYF.

This chain uses TRBV2 with TRBJ2-1, with TRBD1 matching over 8 bases. The length of the CDR3 is 16 residues. Germline V gives CDR1 SNHLY, CDR2 FYNNEI. V trimming: 1 base; J trimming: 5 bases; junction bases outside the gene matches: 7. For the CDR3, the DNA is TGTGCCAGCAGTGAAGACGGACAGGGCTTGGACAATGAGCAGTTCTTC. It yields the protein CASSEDGQGLDNEQFF.

On this clone itself: An end of the junction does not agree with germline; a read error may underlie this. This chain connects TRBV7-8 to TRBJ1-3, with unresolved D. CDR3 size: 14 residues. The germline V gene has CDR1 SGHVS and CDR2 FQNEAQ. CDR3 protein: CASSLGPIGDTIYF. The CDR3 coding sequence is TGTGCCAGCAGCTTAGGCCCTATTGGAGACACCATATATTTT.